This entry lists 24 T cell receptor beta chains sequenced from one sample in a study of cytomegalovirus exposure and HLA in healthy donors. PCR used 60 Vbeta primers and 13 Jbeta primers. Sequencing was performed with immunoSEQ multiplex PCR; in TCRdb, only in-frame clones are kept and a portion is missing. Of around 140,000 clones in the sample, approximately 78% were seen once. Sequencing used PBMCs. The receptors stem from a woman in her forties or fifties in good health and CMV-seropositive.

The V call is TRBV6-5, the J call TRBJ1-1, with D possibly matching TRBD1 (6 bases). The CDR3 length is 14 residues. Germline-derived CDR1 and CDR2 are MNHEY and SVGAGI. The V end was cut by 7 bases, the J end by 3 bases, with 15 bases between. The CDR3 DNA reads as TGTGCCAGCACCAGAGGGGGGAGGGACACTGAAGCTTTCTTT. The encoded protein is CASTRGGRDTEAFF.

The chain employs TRBV5-1 and TRBJ1-1; perhaps TRBD1 as D (5 bases). The CDR3 is 14 residues long. The V gene lost 0 bases and the J gene lost 4 bases, with 10 bases spanning the gap. CDR1 and CDR2 (germline): SGHRS, YFSETQ. The chain's CDR3 is CASSLERGTTEAFF. In nucleotides, the CDR3 is TGCGCCAGCAGCTTGGAACGGGGGACCACTGAAGCTTTCTTT.

The V and J genes are TRBV18 and TRBJ2-7; D gene ambiguous. Looked up from germline, CDR1 is KGHSH and CDR2 is LQKENI. V was shortened by 4 bases and J by 7 bases, with 14 bases between the two germline ends. The CDR3 totals 13 residues. CDR3 in amino acids: CASSQVLRVEQYF. CDR3 bases: TGTGCCAGCTCACAGGTCCTTCGGGTGGAGCAGTACTTC.

V gene TRBV7-2 combines with J gene TRBJ1-5; TRBD1 is a possible D gene (5 bases). Germline V gene data show CDR1 as SGHTA and CDR2 as FQGNSA. The CDR3 has 15 amino acids. Trimming cost V 2 bases and J 7 bases, with 15 bases left between them. The DNA for the CDR3 is TGTGCCAGCAGCTTAATGAACGTCCAGGGCCAGCCCCAGCATTTT. The encoded protein is CASSLMNVQGQPQHF.

The chain couples TRBV29-1 to TRBJ2-1, with 13 bases aligning to TRBD2. Germline assignment: CDR1 SQVTM and CDR2 ANQGSEA. The CDR3 sequence is 14 residues long. J gave up 5 bases and V 7 bases, and 5 bases lay outside the gene matches. The CDR3 protein is CSARLAGGDNEQFF. The DNA of the CDR3 is TGCAGCGCCAGACTAGCGGGAGGTGACAATGAGCAGTTCTTC.

The rearrangement uses TRBV7-2 and TRBJ1-2; 7 bases align to TRBD1. The germline gives CDR1 SGHTA, CDR2 FQGNSA. The CDR3 extends over 13 amino acids. J was trimmed by 7 bases and V by 5 bases; bases with no gene match: 7. The CDR3 bases are TGTGCCAGCAGCCCCCGGGCAGGGGGTGGCTACACCTTC. Its protein is CASSPRAGGGYTF.

The chain is built from TRBV9 and TRBJ2-3; 10 bases are a match to TRBD2. Germline V lookup: CDR1 SGDLS, CDR2 YYNGEE. V was clipped by 2 bases and J by 5 bases; unmatched bases: 8. The CDR3 length is 16 residues. The CDR3 here is CASSVLSGGAGDTQYF. For the CDR3, the DNA is TGTGCCAGCAGCGTTTTGAGCGGGGGGGCTGGAGATACGCAGTATTTT.

The rearrangement joins TRBV19 to TRBJ2-1; TRBD1 aligns across 7 bases. Germline loops: CDR1 LNHDA, CDR2 SQIVND (reference sequence). V shed 6 bases and J 6 bases; nucleotides not matched to a gene: 17. There are 17 residues in the CDR3. The CDR3 protein is CASSTFHGQERSNEQFF. CDR3 coding DNA: TGTGCCAGTAGCACCTTTCACGGACAGGAGAGAAGCAATGAGCAGTTCTTC.

The genes are TRBV5-1 and TRBJ2-1; D is possibly TRBD2 (6 bases). Trimming left V 2 bases short and J 9 bases short, with 12 bases between. The CDR3 has 13 amino acids. Germline assignment: CDR1 SGHRS and CDR2 YFSETQ. The CDR3 loop is CASSFGRDGEQFF. The CDR3 bases are TGCGCCAGCAGCTTCGGGAGAGATGGTGAGCAGTTCTTC. Together with reference TRBV5-1 and TRBJ2-1, the CDR3 gives the full variable domain: KAGVTQTPRYLIKTRGQQVTLSCSPISGHRSVSWYQQTPGQGLQFLFEYFSETQRNKGNFPGRFSGRQFSNSRSEMNVSTLELGDSALYLCASSFGRDGEQFFGPGTRLTVL.

The chain has TRBV5-6 and TRBJ2-5; D gene uncertain. Germline V gene data show CDR1 as SGHDT and CDR2 as YYEEEE. V was shortened by 0 bases and J by 1 base, with 10 bases between the two germline ends. CDR3 length: 15 amino acids. The CDR3 reads CASSLVLSLQETQYF. The CDR3 DNA reads TGTGCCAGCAGCTTGGTTTTGTCTCTCCAAGAGACCCAGTACTTC.

Notes on this clone: At one of its ends the junction is not consistent with the germline gene, which may arise from a read error. This chain connects TRBV7-3 to TRBJ2-6; D might be TRBD1 (5 bases). The CDR3 runs 18 residues. Germline CDR1 and CDR2: SGHTA and FQGTGA. The CDR3 here is CASSLGPGDLSGANGLTF. Here the CDR3 DNA reads TGTGCCAGCAGCTTAGGGCCTGGGGATCTCTCTGGGGCCAACGGCCTGACTTTC.

The chain recombines TRBV10-3 with TRBJ2-7, with 8 bases lining up with TRBD2. J gave up 5 bases and V 4 bases, and 22 bases lay outside the gene matches. This CDR3 is 19 amino acids long. The germline CDR1 and CDR2 sequences are ENHRY and SYGVKD. The CDR3 loop is CAISGVEEYSGRTAHEQYF. CDR3 DNA: TGTGCCATCAGTGGGGTTGAAGAGTACAGCGGGAGAACCGCCCACGAGCAGTACTTC.

This clone turned up a few times. The chain carries TRBV15 and TRBJ2-4; a weak D match, TRBD1 (6 bases). The CDR3 sequence is 16 residues long. CDR1 is LNHNV, CDR2 YYDKDF, per germline (reference sequence). Trimming removed 0 bases from V and 1 base from J, with 10 bases in between. CDR3 sequence reads: CATSRDRTAAKNIQYF. The CDR3 nucleotides read TGTGCCACCAGCAGAGATCGGACAGCTGCCAAAAACATTCAGTACTTC.

CDR3 bases: TGTGCCAGTGCGACAGGGTCCTACAATGAGCAGTTCTTC. Its protein product is CASATGSYNEQFF. J is TRBJ2-1 and V is TRBV28; 7 bases agree with TRBD1. The length of the CDR3 is 13 residues. Germline values: CDR1 MDHEN, CDR2 SYDVKM. V was pared by 9 bases and J by 1 base, with 3 bases of the junction left unmatched.

Only a few counts were recorded for this clone. This sequence joins TRBV5-8 and TRBJ2-3; a possible D gene is TRBD1 (5 bases). The CDR3 totals 11 residues. CDR1 and CDR2 from the germline V gene are SGHTS and YDEGEE. The ends were cut back, 7 bases at V and 2 bases at J, with 5 bases in the middle. CDR3 nucleotides: TGTGCCAGCGGACACACAGATACGCAGTATTTT. Encoded protein: CASGHTDTQYF.

This chain connects TRBV19 to TRBJ2-2; TRBD1 matches at 9 bases. The CDR3 extends over 15 amino acids. V shed 4 bases and J 7 bases; nucleotides not matched to a gene: 7. The germline V gene encodes CDR1 LNHDA and CDR2 SQIVND (reference sequence). The CDR3, as DNA: TGTGCCAGTAGTAGCGGGACAGGGTATATCGGGGAGCTGTTTTTT. Translating gives CASSSGTGYIGELFF.

This clone is a singleton in its sample. The chain uses TRBV7-6 and TRBJ2-3; D remains unclear. Germline CDR1 SGHVS, CDR2 FNYEAQ. CDR3 length equals 13 residues. V lost 3 bases to trimming and J lost 7 bases, with 11 bases between them. In nucleotides, the CDR3 is TGTGCCAGCAGCTTTACCCGTAGCAATACGCAGTATTTT. Translated: CASSFTRSNTQYF.

The V call is TRBV5-4, the J call TRBJ2-7, with D unclear. Trimming stripped 2 bases from V and 1 base from J, with 10 bases between. Per germline, CDR1 SGHNT and CDR2 YYREEE (reference sequence). The length of the CDR3 is 14 residues. The CDR3 bases are TGTGCCAGCAGCTTAAAGACGGGTTCCTACGAGCAGTACTTC. It codes for CASSLKTGSYEQYF.

The chain employs TRBV6-6 and TRBJ1-4; D possibly corresponds to TRBD1 (6 bases). The CDR3 covers 15 residues. Trimming cost V 8 bases and J 7 bases, with 20 bases left between them. CDR1 and CDR2 from the germline V gene are MNHNY and SVGAGI (reference sequence). CDR3 loop: CASATRQAGGEKLFF. CDR3 nucleotide sequence: TGTGCCAGCGCAACTCGACAGGCGGGGGGTGAAAAACTGTTTTTT.

This chain joins TRBV5-1 and TRBJ2-2, with D tentatively TRBD2 (6 bases). Looked up from germline, CDR1 is SGHRS and CDR2 is YFSETQ. This CDR3 has 14 residues. V was pared by 4 bases and J by 4 bases, with 11 bases between. CDR3 sequence reads: CASSTFSGTGELFF. The CDR3 region has the DNA TGCGCCAGCAGCACCTTTAGCGGCACCGGGGAGCTGTTTTTT.

This clone is a singleton in its sample. The genes are TRBV19 and TRBJ2-5; the match to TRBD2 covers 10 bases. The CDR3 totals 15 residues. The V and J ends lost 5 bases and 5 bases, in that order; junction bases with no gene match: 8. Germline CDR1 is LNHDA and CDR2 is SQIVND (reference sequence). The CDR3: CASSWLAGEGETQYF. CDR3 DNA: TGTGCCAGTAGTTGGCTAGCGGGAGAGGGGGAGACCCAGTACTTC.

This CDR3 is CAISESGGPGNTIYF. The CDR3 DNA reads as TGTGCCATCAGTGAGTCTGGAGGGCCTGGAAACACCATATATTTT. The chain uses TRBV10-3 and TRBJ1-3; D not certain. The germline V gene encodes CDR1 ENHRY and CDR2 SYGVKD. The CDR3 extends over 15 amino acids. The V gene lost 0 bases and the J gene lost 2 bases, with 8 bases spanning the gap.

The chain has TRBV5-6 and TRBJ2-1; 9 bases agree with TRBD2. There are 14 residues in the CDR3. From germline, CDR1 is SGHDT and CDR2 YYEEEE. Losses at the gene ends were 5 bases for V and 8 bases for J; bases not matched to a gene: 8. The CDR3 sequence: CASRVGGGVDEQFF. The CDR3 region has the DNA TGTGCCAGCAGAGTGGGCGGGGGGGTAGATGAGCAGTTCTTC.

The genes are TRBV29-1 and TRBJ1-1; TRBD1 is a possible D gene (6 bases). CDR3 length: 13 residues. V was shortened by 6 bases and J by 0 bases, with 11 bases between the two germline ends. Germline CDR1 SQVTM, CDR2 ANQGSEA. As DNA, the CDR3 is TGCAGCGTGTCGACAGGCTTGAACACTGAAGCTTTCTTT. It is translated as CSVSTGLNTEAFF.